Detailed here is one TCR beta chain. Using immunoSEQ multiplex PCR, the repertoire was profiled, and TCRdb retains in-frame clones only, with some absent. The sample includes some 100,000 clones, roughly 93% of them seen just once. Germline V CDR1 and CDR2: SQVTM, ANQGSEA. This CDR3 has 14 amino acids. The junction had 9 bases not matched to a gene; V was cut back by 4 bases and J by 4 bases. This entry comes from a study of T cell changes during pregnancy in multiple sclerosis. The clonotype was recovered from a female donor with multiple sclerosis, enrolled in a pregnancy study. Sample: peripheral blood, taken before pregnancy. This chain joins TRBV29-1 and TRBJ1-2; 7 nucleotides match TRBD1. CDR3 in DNA: TGCAGCGTTGGTACAGGACAGGCGATCTATGGCTACACCTTC. Translating gives CSVGTGQAIYGYTF.